The source of this T cell receptor (beta chain) is a study of technical replicates of blood from a few donors. The table came from immunoSEQ multiplex PCR; TCRdb's copy has only in-frame clones and leaves some out. The sample holds about 100,000 clones, over 95% seen once. Germline CDR1 SGHTA, CDR2 FQGNSA. The CDR3 is 15 residues long. Losses at the gene ends were 7 bases for V and 5 bases for J; bases not matched to a gene: 12. This sequence originates from a human donor in good health. The sequencing input was T cells isolated from PBMCs. The chain has TRBV7-2 and TRBJ2-5; 8 bases are shared with TRBD1. CDR3 in DNA: TGTGCCAGCAACATCGGGACAGGTATCCACGAGACCCAGTACTTC. Its protein is CASNIGTGIHETQYF. The full variable domain, completed using reference TRBV7-2 and TRBJ2-5, is GAGVSQSPSNKVTEKGKDVELRCDPISGHTALYWYRQSLGQGLEFLIYFQGNSAPDKSGLPSDRFSAERTGGSVSTLTIQRTQQEDSAVYLCASNIGTGIHETQYFGPGTRLLVL.